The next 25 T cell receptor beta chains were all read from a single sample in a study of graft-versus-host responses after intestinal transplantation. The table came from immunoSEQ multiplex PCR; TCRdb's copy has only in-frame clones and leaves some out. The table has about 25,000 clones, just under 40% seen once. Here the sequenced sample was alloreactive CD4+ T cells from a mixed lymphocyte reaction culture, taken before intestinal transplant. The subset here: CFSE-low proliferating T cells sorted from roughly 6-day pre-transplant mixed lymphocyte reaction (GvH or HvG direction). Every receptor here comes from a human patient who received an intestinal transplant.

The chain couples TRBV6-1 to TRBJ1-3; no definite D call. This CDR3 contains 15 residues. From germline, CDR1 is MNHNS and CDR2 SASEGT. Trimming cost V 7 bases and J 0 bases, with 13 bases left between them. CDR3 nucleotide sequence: TGTGCCAGCATAAAGATCGCCAGCTCTGGAAACACCATATATTTT. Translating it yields CASIKIASSGNTIYF.

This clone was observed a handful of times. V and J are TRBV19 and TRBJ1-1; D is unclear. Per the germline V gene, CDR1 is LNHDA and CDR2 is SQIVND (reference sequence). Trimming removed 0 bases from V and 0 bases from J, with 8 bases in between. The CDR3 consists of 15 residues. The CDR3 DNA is TGTGCCAGTAGTATAGAGTGGGCAGTGAACACTGAAGCTTTCTTT. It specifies CASSIEWAVNTEAFF.

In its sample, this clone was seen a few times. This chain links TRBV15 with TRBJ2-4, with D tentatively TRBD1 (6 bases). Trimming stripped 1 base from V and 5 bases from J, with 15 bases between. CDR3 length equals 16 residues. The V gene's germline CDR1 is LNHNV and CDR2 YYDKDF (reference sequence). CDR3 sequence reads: CATSRATGRVENIQYF. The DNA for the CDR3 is TGTGCCACCAGCAGAGCTACAGGGCGGGTCGAAAACATTCAGTACTTC. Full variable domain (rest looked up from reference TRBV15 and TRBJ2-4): DAMVIQNPRYQVTQFGKPVTLSCSQTLNHNVMYWYQQKSSQAPKLLFHYYDKDFNNEADTPDNFQSRRPNTSFCFLDIRSPGLGDTAMYLCATSRATGRVENIQYFGAGTRLSVL.

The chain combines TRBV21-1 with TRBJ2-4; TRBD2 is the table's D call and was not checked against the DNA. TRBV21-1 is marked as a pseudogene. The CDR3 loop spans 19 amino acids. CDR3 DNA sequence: TGTGCCAGCAGCAAGTGTTGGGGGGTAACTTGGGAAGCCAAAAACATTCAGTACTTC. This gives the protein CASSKCWGVTWEAKNIQYF.

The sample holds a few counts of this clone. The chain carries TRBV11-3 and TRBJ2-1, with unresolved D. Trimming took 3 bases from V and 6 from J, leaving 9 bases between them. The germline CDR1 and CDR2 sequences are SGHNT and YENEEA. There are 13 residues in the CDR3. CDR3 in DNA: TGTGCCAGCAGCTTTCGGCCGGGCAATGAGCAGTTCTTC. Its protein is CASSFRPGNEQFF.

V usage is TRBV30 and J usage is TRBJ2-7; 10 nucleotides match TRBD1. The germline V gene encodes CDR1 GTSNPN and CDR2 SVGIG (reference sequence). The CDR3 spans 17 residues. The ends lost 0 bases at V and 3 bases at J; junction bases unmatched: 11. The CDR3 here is CAWSVGRLGTGDYEQYF. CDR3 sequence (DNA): TGTGCCTGGAGTGTGGGTAGGTTGGGGACAGGGGACTACGAGCAGTACTTC. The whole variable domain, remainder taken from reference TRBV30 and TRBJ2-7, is SQTIHQWPATLVQPVGSPLSLECTVEGTSNPNLYWYRQAAGRGLQLLFYSVGIGQISSEVPQNLSASRPQDRQFILSSKKLLLSDSGFYLCAWSVGRLGTGDYEQYFGPGTRLTVT.

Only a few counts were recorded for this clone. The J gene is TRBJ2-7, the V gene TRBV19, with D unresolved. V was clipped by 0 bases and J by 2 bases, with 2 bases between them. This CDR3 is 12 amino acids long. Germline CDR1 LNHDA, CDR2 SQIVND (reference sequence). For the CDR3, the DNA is TGTGCCAGTAGTATAGACACCTACGAGCAGTACTTC. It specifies CASSIDTYEQYF.

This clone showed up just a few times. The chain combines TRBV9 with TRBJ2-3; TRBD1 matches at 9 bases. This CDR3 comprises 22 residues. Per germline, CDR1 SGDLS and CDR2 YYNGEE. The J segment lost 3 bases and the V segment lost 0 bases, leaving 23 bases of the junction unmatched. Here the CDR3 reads CASSVEGLSQGALYERTDTQYF. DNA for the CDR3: TGTGCCAGCAGCGTAGAAGGTCTGTCACAGGGGGCTCTCTATGAGCGTACAGATACGCAGTATTTT.

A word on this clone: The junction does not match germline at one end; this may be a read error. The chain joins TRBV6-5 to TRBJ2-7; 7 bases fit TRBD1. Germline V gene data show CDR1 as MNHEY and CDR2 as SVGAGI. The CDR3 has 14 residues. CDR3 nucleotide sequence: TGTGCCAGCGGGGAGACAGGGAACGCCTACGAGCAGCACTTC. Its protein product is CASGETGNAYEQHF.

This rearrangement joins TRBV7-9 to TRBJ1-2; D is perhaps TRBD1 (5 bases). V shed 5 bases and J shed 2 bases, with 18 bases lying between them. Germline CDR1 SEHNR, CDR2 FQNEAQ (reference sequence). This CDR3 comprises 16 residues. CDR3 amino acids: CASSPRNPGGNYGYTF. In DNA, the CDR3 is TGTGCCAGCAGCCCCCGTAACCCGGGGGGGAACTATGGCTACACCTTC.

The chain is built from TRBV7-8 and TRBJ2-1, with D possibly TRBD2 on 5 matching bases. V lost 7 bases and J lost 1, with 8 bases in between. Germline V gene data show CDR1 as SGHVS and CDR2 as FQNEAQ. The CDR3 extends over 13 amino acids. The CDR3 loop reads CASIRDSYNEQFF. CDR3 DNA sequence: TGTGCCAGCATCCGGGATTCCTACAATGAGCAGTTCTTC.

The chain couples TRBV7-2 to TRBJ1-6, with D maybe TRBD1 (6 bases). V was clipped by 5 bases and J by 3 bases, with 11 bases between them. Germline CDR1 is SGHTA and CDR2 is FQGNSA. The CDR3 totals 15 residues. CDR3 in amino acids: CASSPQGLYNSPLHF. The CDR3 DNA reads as TGTGCCAGCAGCCCACAGGGTCTCTATAATTCACCCCTCCACTTT.

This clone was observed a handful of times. The CDR3 bases are TGTGCCAGCAGCTTAGGAGGGAGCTCCTACGAGCAGTACTTC. It is translated as CASSLGGSSYEQYF. This chain uses TRBV11-3 with TRBJ2-7; possible D gene TRBD2, 5 bases. This CDR3 is built from 14 residues. Between the trimmed V and J ends, which lost 1 base and 0 bases, there was a span of 7 bases. Germline-derived CDR1 and CDR2 are SGHNT and YENEEA.

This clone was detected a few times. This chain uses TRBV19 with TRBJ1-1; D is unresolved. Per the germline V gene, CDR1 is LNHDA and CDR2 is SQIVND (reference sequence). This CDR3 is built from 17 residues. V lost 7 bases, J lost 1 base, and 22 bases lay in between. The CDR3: CASTPFGGTNWNTEAFF. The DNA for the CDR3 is TGTGCCAGTACCCCGTTCGGAGGAACGAACTGGAACACTGAAGCTTTCTTT.

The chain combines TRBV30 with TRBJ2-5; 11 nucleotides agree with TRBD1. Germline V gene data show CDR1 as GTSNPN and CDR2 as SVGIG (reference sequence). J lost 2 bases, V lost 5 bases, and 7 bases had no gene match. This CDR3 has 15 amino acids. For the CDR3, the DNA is TGTGCCTGGGGTGGGACAGGGGGTTTACAAGAGACCCAGTACTTC. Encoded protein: CAWGGTGGLQETQYF.

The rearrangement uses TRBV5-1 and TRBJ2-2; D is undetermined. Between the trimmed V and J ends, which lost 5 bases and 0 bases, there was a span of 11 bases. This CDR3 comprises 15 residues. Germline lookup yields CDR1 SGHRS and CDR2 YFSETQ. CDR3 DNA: TGCGCCAGCAGTCAAGAAGACTCGAACACCGGGGAGCTGTTTTTT. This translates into CASSQEDSNTGELFF.

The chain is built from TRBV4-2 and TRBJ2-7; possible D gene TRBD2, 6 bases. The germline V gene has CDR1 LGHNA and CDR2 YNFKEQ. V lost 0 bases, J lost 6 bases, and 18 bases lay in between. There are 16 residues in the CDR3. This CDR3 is CASSQDSYDGGSEQYF. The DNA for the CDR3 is TGTGCCAGCAGCCAAGATTCGTACGACGGAGGGTCCGAGCAGTACTTC.

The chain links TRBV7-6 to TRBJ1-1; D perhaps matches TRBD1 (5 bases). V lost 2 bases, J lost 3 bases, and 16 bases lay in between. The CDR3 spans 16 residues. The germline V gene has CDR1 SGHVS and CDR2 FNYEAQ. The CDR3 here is CASSLFLGRGDTEAFF. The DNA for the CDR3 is TGTGCCAGCAGCTTATTTTTGGGGCGCGGGGACACTGAAGCTTTCTTT. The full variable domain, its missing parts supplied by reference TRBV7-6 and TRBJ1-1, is GAGVSQSPRYKVTKRGQDVALRCDPISGHVSLYWYRQALGQGPEFLTYFNYEAQQDKSGLPNDRFSAERPEGSISTLTIQRTEQRDSAMYRCASSLFLGRGDTEAFFGQGTRLTVV.

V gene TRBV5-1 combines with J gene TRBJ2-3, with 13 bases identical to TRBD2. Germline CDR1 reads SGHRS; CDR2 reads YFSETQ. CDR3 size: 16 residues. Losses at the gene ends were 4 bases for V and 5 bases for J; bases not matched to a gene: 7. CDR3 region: CASSQGLAGLLDTQYF. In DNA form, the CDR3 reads TGCGCCAGCAGCCAGGGACTAGCGGGATTGTTAGATACGCAGTATTTT.

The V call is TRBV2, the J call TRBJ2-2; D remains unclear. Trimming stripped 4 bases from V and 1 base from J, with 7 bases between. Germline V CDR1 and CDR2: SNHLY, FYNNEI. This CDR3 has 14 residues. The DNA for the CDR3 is TGTGCCAGCAGTGTGTTACTGAACACCGGGGAGCTGTTTTTT. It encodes CASSVLLNTGELFF.

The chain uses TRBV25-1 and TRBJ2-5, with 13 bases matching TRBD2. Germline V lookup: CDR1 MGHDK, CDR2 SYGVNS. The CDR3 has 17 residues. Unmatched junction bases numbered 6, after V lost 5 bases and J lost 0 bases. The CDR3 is CASSTTSGGAYQETQYF. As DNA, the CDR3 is TGTGCCAGCAGTACTACTAGCGGGGGGGCGTACCAAGAGACCCAGTACTTC. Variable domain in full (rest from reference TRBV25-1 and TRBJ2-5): EADIYQTPRYLVIGTGKKITLECSQTMGHDKMYWYQQDPGMELHLIHYSYGVNSTEKGDLSSESTVSRIRTEHFPLTLESARPSHTSQYLCASSTTSGGAYQETQYFGPGTRLLVL.

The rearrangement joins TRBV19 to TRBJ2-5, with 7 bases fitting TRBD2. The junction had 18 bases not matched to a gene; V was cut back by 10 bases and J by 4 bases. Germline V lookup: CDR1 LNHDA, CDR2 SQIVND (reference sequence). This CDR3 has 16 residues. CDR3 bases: TGTGCCACCCGAATTCGCGGGGGTACCCGGGGAGAGACCCAGTACTTC. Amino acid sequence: CATRIRGGTRGETQYF.

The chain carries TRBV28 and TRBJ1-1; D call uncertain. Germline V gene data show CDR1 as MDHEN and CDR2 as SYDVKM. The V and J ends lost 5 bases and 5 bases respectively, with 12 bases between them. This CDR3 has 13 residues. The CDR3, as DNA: TGTGCCAGCAGTGAGCGGTCGTGGACTGAAGCTTTCTTT. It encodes CASSERSWTEAFF.

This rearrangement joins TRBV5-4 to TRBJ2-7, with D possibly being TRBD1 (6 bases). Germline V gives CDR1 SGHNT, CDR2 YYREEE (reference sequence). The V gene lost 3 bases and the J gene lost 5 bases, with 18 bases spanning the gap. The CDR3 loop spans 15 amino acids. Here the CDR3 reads CASSWQGPLADEQYF. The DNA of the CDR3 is TGTGCCAGCAGCTGGCAGGGGCCTTTGGCGGACGAGCAGTACTTC.

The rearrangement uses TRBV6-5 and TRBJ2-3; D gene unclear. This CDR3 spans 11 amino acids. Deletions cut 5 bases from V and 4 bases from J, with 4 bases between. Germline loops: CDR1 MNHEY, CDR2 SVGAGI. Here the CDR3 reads CASSVSDTQYF. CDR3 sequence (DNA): TGTGCCAGCAGTGTATCAGATACGCAGTATTTT.